This T cell receptor beta chain emerged from a study of T-cell reconstitution after alpha-beta-depleted transplantation in children. Study-wide findings and caveats: Reportedly, alpha-beta T cells present about two months post-transplant originated from several hundred expanded clones of graft origin. At day 60, the high TCRbeta diversity found in some patients originated from recipient T cells and thymic progenitors that had survived. T-cell counts and diversity at one year following transplant were attributed mainly to newly produced T cells.

Researchers prepared the TCRbeta library using unique molecular identifiers, the study reports. TCRdb processed the PCR reads anew with MiXCR; each CDR3 protein has one entry. The sample lists roughly 74,000 distinct CDR3 sequences; around 18% were seen once. This clonotype was picked up a small number of times. Its antigen remains unknown. The sequenced sample was PBMCs, mostly from graft donor cells, obtained 360 days after TCRalphabeta/CD19-depleted stem cell transplant. The sequence derives from a male patient aged 2-10 years who had a stem cell transplant for acute lymphoblastic leukemia, so the T cells may come from the graft donor.

CDR3 amino acids: CSAKAGVYEQYF. The CDR3 DNA reads as TGCAGTGCTAAGGCGGGGGTCTACGAGCAGTACTTC. The chain links TRBV20-1 to TRBJ2-7; 7 positions match TRBD2. The CDR3 is made up of 12 amino acids. The V and J ends lost 4 bases and 3 bases, in that order; junction bases with no gene match: 3. Germline CDR1 is DFQATT and CDR2 is SNEGSKA (reference sequence).